These 18 T cell receptor beta chains were all obtained from the same sample, sequenced in a study of CD8+CD57+ T cells in acquired aplastic anemia. Profiling of TCR beta VDJ combinations and CDR3 sequences used genomic DNA as template. TCRdb fed the reads into MiXCR, producing one record per CDR3 protein. The data hold about 420,000 distinct CDR3 sequences, with about two thirds observed a single time. The sample consisted of sorted CD4+, CD8+, or CD8+CD57+ T cells (not recorded which) from PBMCs. The receptors stem from a human donor in good health, serving as a control.

Comment on this clonotype: The CDR3 does not end in the conserved phenylalanine or tryptophan, so this is likely a read error. No DNA is shown, since the ends of the CDR3 on it are uncertain; the CDR3 is the one TCRdb lists. J is TRBJ2-5 and V is TRBV7-2; no DNA check was done on the table's D call, TRBD1. The CDR3 adds up to 13 amino acids, both ends counted. The V gene's germline CDR1 is SGHTA and CDR2 FQGNSA. The CDR3 loop is CASSLGQQENNDY.

The CDR3 reads CASNPLAHSQLHF. CDR3 nucleotides: TGTGCCAGCAACCCGCTGGCGCACTCTCAACTCCACTTT. V and J are TRBV7-2 and TRBJ1-1, with D unresolved. TRBJ1-6 matches the DNA end more closely, so the J call is doubtful. The CDR3 extends over 13 amino acids. Germline CDR1 SGHTA, CDR2 FQGNSA.

This clonotype has a count of ten or more. The genes are TRBV7-2 and TRBJ1-2; D is unclear. Germline CDR1 and CDR2: SGHTA and FQGNSA. V was pared by 5 bases and J by 0 bases, with 19 bases between. The CDR3 is 17 residues long. The CDR3 loop reads CASSVRSGAIPNYGYTF. Written as DNA, the CDR3 is TGTGCCAGCAGCGTCCGCTCCGGCGCTATTCCTAACTATGGCTACACCTTC.

This chain uses TRBV15 with TRBJ2-2, with 9 bases fitting TRBD1. CDR3 length equals 15 residues. V lost 8 bases and J lost 5; bases outside the gene matches: 9. Germline V gene data show CDR1 as LNHNV and CDR2 as YYDKDF (reference sequence). The CDR3 sequence is CATSRDRVITGELFF. The CDR3, as DNA: TGTGCCACCTCCCGGGACAGGGTTATTACCGGGGAGCTGTTTTTT.

This CDR3 reads CSARVAGSLYEQYF. The CDR3 bases are TGCAGTGCTAGAGTTGCAGGGTCTCTCTACGAGCAGTACTTC. This rearrangement joins TRBV20-1 to TRBJ2-7, with a weak D call TRBD1 (5 bases). V gave up 1 base and J gave up 3 bases, with 13 bases separating them. This CDR3 region has 14 residues. The germline CDR1 and CDR2 sequences are DFQATT and SNEGSKA (reference sequence).

The chain carries TRBV11-3 and TRBJ2-3; D uncertain. The V end was cut by 1 base, the J end by 2 bases, with 10 bases between. CDR1 is SGHNT and CDR2 is YENEEA in the germline V gene. The CDR3 has 15 residues. In nucleotides, the CDR3 is TGTGCCAGCAGCTTAGCCGAAAGGCACACAGATACGCAGTATTTT. It translates to CASSLAERHTDTQYF.

This clonotype was recorded many times. The chain has TRBV5-1 and TRBJ1-2; D is possibly TRBD1 (5 bases). V lost 4 bases and J lost 7, with 17 bases in between. CDR1 is SGHRS, CDR2 YFSETQ, per germline. The CDR3 spans 14 residues. CDR3 amino acids: CASSLGRGRSGYTF. The CDR3 bases are TGCGCCAGCAGCCTGGGCCGGGGGAGAAGTGGCTACACCTTC.

This clonotype was counted a few times. A much larger clonotype is one base distant, so this may be a read error. The chain employs TRBV19 and TRBJ2-1; 10 nucleotides line up with TRBD2. V was pared by 4 bases and J by 4 bases, with 7 bases of the junction left unmatched. Germline V gene sequence: CDR1 LNHDA, CDR2 SQIVND (reference sequence). The CDR3 runs to 16 residues. The CDR3 nucleotides read TGTGCCAGTAGTACCCCGAGGACTAGCGGTTACAATGAGCAGTTCTTC. Protein: CASSTPRTSGYNEQFF.

The DNA for the CDR3 is TGTGCCAGCAGTCGCGGCAATTCATCCGTCCACTTT. Translated: CASSRGNSSVHF. This sequence joins TRBV9 and TRBJ1-6; no clear D. Germline V gene data show CDR1 as SGDLS and CDR2 as YYNGEE. V was pared by 5 bases and J by 17 bases, with 17 bases between. This CDR3 has 12 amino acids.

V and J are TRBV11-2 and TRBJ1-5; D is perhaps TRBD1 (6 bases). This CDR3 region has 11 residues. Germline-derived CDR1 and CDR2 are SGHAT and FQNNGV. Trimming removed 5 bases at V and 14 bases at J, with 13 bases between. DNA of the CDR3: TGTGCCAGCAGCCAAGACAGGCGAGAGCATTTT. As protein: CASSQDRREHF.

On this clonotype itself: Its ends do not fully match the called genes, so a read error is possible. This chain connects TRBV7-2 to TRBJ2-2; D is perhaps TRBD2 (5 bases). This CDR3 has 14 amino acids. Germline V CDR1 and CDR2: SGHTA, FQGNSA. CDR3 amino acids: CASSLDVRPGDLYF. CDR3 DNA sequence: TGTGCCAGCAGCTTAGATGTCCGACCCGGGGATCTGTACTTT. The full variable domain, its missing parts supplied by reference TRBV7-2 and TRBJ2-2, is GAGVSQSPSNKVTEKGKDVELRCDPISGHTALYWYRQSLGQGLEFLIYFQGNSAPDKSGLPSDRFSAERTGGSVSTLTIQRTQQEDSAVYLCASSLDVRPGDLYFGEGSRLTVL.

The gene calls are TRBV9 and TRBJ2-3; D is perhaps TRBD1 (5 bases). CDR3 length: 14 residues. Germline V gene lookup returns CDR1 SGDLS and CDR2 YYNGEE. V was pared by 5 bases and J by 7 bases, with 17 bases between. The CDR3 DNA sequence: TGTGCCAGCAGTCAGGGTATCGGCCCCTATACGCAGTATTTT. This encodes CASSQGIGPYTQYF.

Worth noting for this clonotype: The CDR3 end shows no conserved phenylalanine or tryptophan, and so a read error is likely. No DNA is shown, since the ends of the CDR3 on it are uncertain; the CDR3 is the one TCRdb lists. The CDR3 reads CSATSGGAYV. This chain uses TRBV20-1 with TRBJ1-1. Termini included, the CDR3 measures 10 amino acids. Germline V gene data show CDR1 as DFQATT and CDR2 as SNEGSKA (reference sequence).

This clonotype turned up a few times. The CDR3 loop reads CSVAEGGGQETQYF. The CDR3 DNA follows: TGCAGCGTCGCGGAAGGGGGAGGCCAAGAGACCCAGTACTTC. The V call is TRBV29-1, the J call TRBJ2-5; the D call may be TRBD1 or TRBD2 (6 bases each). The germline V gene has CDR1 SQVTM and CDR2 ANQGSEA. The CDR3 contains 14 residues. With 6 bases removed from V and 1 base from J, the gap between germline ends came to 15 bases.

This clonotype was counted ten times or more. The chain has TRBV6-1 and TRBJ2-7; 8 bases align to TRBD2. The CDR3 has 14 residues. J lost 5 bases, V lost 7 bases, and 10 bases had no gene match. Germline assignment: CDR1 MNHNS and CDR2 SASEGT. CDR3 in amino acids: CASTEHRGGHEQYF. The CDR3 DNA follows: TGTGCCAGCACCGAACATCGGGGGGGCCACGAGCAGTACTTC.

V gene TRBV5-1 combines with J gene TRBJ2-7; a possible D gene is TRBD2 (5 bases). Germline V gives CDR1 SGHRS, CDR2 YFSETQ. The CDR3 totals 14 residues. The V gene lost 2 bases and the J gene lost 5 bases, with 14 bases spanning the gap. The CDR3 DNA follows: TGCGCCAGCAGCTTAGGTCTTGGAGCGGACGAGCAGTACTTC. This translates into CASSLGLGADEQYF.

This clonotype was detected only once. The CDR3 end shows no conserved phenylalanine or tryptophan, and so a read error is likely. No DNA is shown, since the ends of the CDR3 on it are uncertain; the CDR3 is the one TCRdb lists. The CDR3 here is CASSSTTGGTGTY. V usage is TRBV7-3 and J usage is TRBJ2-3; no check of the table's D call, TRBD1, against the DNA was made. Termini included, the CDR3 measures 13 amino acids. Germline V gene lookup returns CDR1 SGHTA and CDR2 FQGTGA.

Notes on this clonotype: One junction end does not reproduce the germline sequence, and a read error may be involved. The V gene is TRBV7-3, the J gene TRBJ1-5; no definite D call. The CDR3 runs to 13 residues. From germline, CDR1 is SGHTA and CDR2 FQGTGA. The CDR3 DNA follows: TGCGCCAGCAGCCAACATCGGGCTCAGCCCCAGCATTTT. Its translation: CASSQHRAQPQHF.